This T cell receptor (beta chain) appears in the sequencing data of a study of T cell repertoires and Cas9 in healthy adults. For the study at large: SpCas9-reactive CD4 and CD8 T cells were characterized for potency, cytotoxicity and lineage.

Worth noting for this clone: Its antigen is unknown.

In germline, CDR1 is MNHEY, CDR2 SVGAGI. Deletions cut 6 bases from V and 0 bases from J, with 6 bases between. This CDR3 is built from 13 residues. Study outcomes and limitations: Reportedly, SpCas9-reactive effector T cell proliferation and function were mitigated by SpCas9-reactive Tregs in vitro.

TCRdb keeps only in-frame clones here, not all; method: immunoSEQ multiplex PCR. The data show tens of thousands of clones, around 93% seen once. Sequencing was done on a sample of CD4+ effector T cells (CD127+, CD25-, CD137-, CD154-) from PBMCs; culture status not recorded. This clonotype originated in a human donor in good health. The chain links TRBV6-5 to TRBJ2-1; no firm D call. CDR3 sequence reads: CASRGLSYNEQFF. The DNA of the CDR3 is TGTGCCAGCAGGGGCCTCTCCTACAATGAGCAGTTCTTC.